Each of the 3 T cell receptor beta chains below was sequenced from the same sample in a study of Graves' ophthalmopathy and Graves' hyperthyroidism. RNA served as the template for amplifying TCR beta CDR3 regions. HTBI primers primed a first-round RT-PCR, and a second-round multiplex PCR followed. One entry per CDR3 protein results from TCRdb running MiXCR on the multiplex PCR reads. The repertoire has around 1.1 million distinct CDR3 sequences, about 38% of them found once; the top ten carry roughly 11%. Sequencing was performed on peripheral blood or thyroid tissue (not recorded which). The receptors shown here come from an adult man with Graves' hyperthyroidism.

V gene TRBV30 combines with J gene TRBJ2-5, with 12 bases lining up with TRBD1. Germline CDR1 reads GTSNPN; CDR2 reads SVGIG (reference sequence). Germline trimming cut 2 bases from V and 6 bases from J; bases unmatched to any gene: 10. The CDR3 is made up of 16 amino acids. The CDR3 is CAWSNDEGQGAQTQYF. As DNA, the CDR3 is TGTGCCTGGAGTAACGATGAGGGACAGGGGGCACAGACCCAGTACTTC. Based on the CDR3 plus reference TRBV30 and TRBJ2-5, the full variable domain is SQTIHQWPATLVQPVGSPLSLECTVEGTSNPNLYWYRQAAGRGLQLLFYSVGIGQISSEVPQNLSASRPQDRQFILSSKKLLLSDSGFYLCAWSNDEGQGAQTQYFGPGTRLLVL.

The rearrangement joins TRBV13 to TRBJ2-3, with 12 bases fitting TRBD2. The CDR3 spans 15 residues. Germline CDR1 reads PRHDT; CDR2 reads FYEKMQ (reference sequence). V dropped 6 bases and J dropped 4; count of bases not matched to a gene: 5. The CDR3 DNA follows: TGTGCCAGCAGTCTCCGACTAGCGGGAGCAGATACGCAGTATTTT. Protein sequence: CASSLRLAGADTQYF.

This clonotype was observed at least ten times. The V and J genes are TRBV7-6 and TRBJ1-6; D is uncertain. Germline V gives CDR1 SGHVS, CDR2 FNYEAQ. The germline V and J ends were trimmed by 5 bases and 7 bases, with 15 bases remaining between them. The CDR3 loop spans 15 amino acids. Here the CDR3 DNA reads TGTGCCAGCAGCCCCTCCCGGTCGAGCAATTCACCCCTCCACTTT. Amino acids: CASSPSRSSNSPLHF.